The rows below give T cell receptor beta chains drawn from one sample of a study of beta chain features in type 1 diabetes. Using immunoSEQ multiplex PCR, the repertoire was profiled, and TCRdb retains in-frame clones only, with some absent. The sample contains 130,000 to 150,000 clones, 10% of which appear only once. Sequencing input: naive CD4+ T cells from blood. All receptors come from a man younger than 35 in good health. Both conserved end residues are part of each CDR3. The order of the fields is D gene, V gene, J gene, clone size, CDR3 protein, CDR3 DNA. A D gene is named only where the DNA matches it firmly. Clone size is shown for a subset of rows, as once, few, many or a class of expanded clone.

>TRBD1|TRBV7-2|TRBJ1-2|few
CASSLGTGYNYGYTF
TGTGCCAGCAGCTTAGGGACAGGTTATAACTATGGCTACACCTTC
>NA|TRBV27|TRBJ1-4|few
CASSATQGKGEKLFF
TGTGCCAGCAGTGCCACCCAGGGTAAGGGTGAAAAACTGTTTTTT
>TRBD1|TRBV29-1|TRBJ1-2|many
CSVAGTGVFGYTF
TGCAGCGTGGCCGGGACAGGGGTTTTCGGCTACACCTTC
>NA|TRBV7-3|TRBJ2-2|NA
CASSLTPGSTGELFF
TGTGCCAGCAGCTTAACACCAGGGTCGACCGGGGAGCTGTTTTTT
>NA|TRBV7-9|TRBJ1-2|few
CASSLGPSLYGYTF
TGTGCCAGCAGCTTAGGTCCCAGTCTCTATGGCTACACCTTC
>NA|TRBV27|TRBJ1-5|NA
CASREAGGLLYSNQPQHF
TGTGCCAGCAGGGAAGCCGGGGGACTCCTATATAGCAATCAGCCCCAGCATTTT
>TRBD1|TRBV28|TRBJ2-7|few
CAQPGTGSYEQYF
TGTGCCCAGCCCGGGACAGGGTCCTACGAGCAGTACTTC
>TRBD1|TRBV19|TRBJ2-2|few
CASSTGQFNGELFF
TGTGCCAGTAGTACGGGACAGTTCAACGGGGAGCTGTTTTTT
>TRBD1|TRBV7-6|TRBJ2-7|NA
CASSSGTGAYEQYF
TGTGCCAGCAGCTCCGGGACAGGGGCCTACGAGCAGTACTTC
>NA|TRBV11-2|TRBJ2-1|few
CASSPGRSTYNEQFF
TGTGCCAGCAGTCCCGGTCGATCAACCTACAATGAGCAGTTCTTC
>NA|TRBV18|TRBJ1-5|NA
CASSLGFAPNQPQHF
TGTGCCAGCTCACTTGGCTTCGCTCCAAATCAGCCCCAGCATTTT
>NA|TRBV10-3|TRBJ2-5|NA
CATEYQETQYF
TGTGCCACCGAGTACCAAGAGACCCAGTACTTC
>TRBD2|TRBV7-3|TRBJ2-1|few
CASSPKRGSLDEQFF
TGTGCCAGCAGCCCCAAGCGGGGGTCTTTAGATGAGCAGTTCTTC
>NA|TRBV19|TRBJ2-5|NA
CASSISDSSETQYF
TGTGCCAGTAGTATTTCTGACAGTTCGGAGACCCAGTACTTC
>TRBD1|TRBV10-3|TRBJ2-7|NA
CAISEYRGGQGASEQYF
TGTGCCATCAGTGAGTACCGGGGAGGACAGGGGGCTTCCGAGCAGTACTTC
>NA|TRBV6-5|TRBJ2-2|NA
CASSLQGIAVGELFF
TGTGCCAGCAGTTTACAGGGTATCGCAGTCGGGGAGCTGTTTTTT
>TRBD1|TRBV18|TRBJ1-1|NA
CASSRGQGANNAEAFF
TGTGCCAGCTCACGTGGACAGGGGGCGAATAACGCTGAAGCTTTCTTT
>NA|TRBV7-2|TRBJ1-5|few
CASSFSRGSNQPQHF
TGTGCCAGCAGCTTTAGCAGGGGTTCTAATCAGCCCCAGCATTTT
>TRBD1|TRBV28|TRBJ2-1|few
CASNQRDRGYNEQFF
TGTGCCAGCAACCAAAGAGACAGGGGCTACAATGAGCAGTTCTTC
>NA|TRBV10-3|TRBJ2-5|few
CAISPQGPQETQYF
TGTGCCATCAGCCCTCAGGGCCCCCAAGAGACCCAGTACTTC
>NA|TRBV14|TRBJ2-3|few
CASSLPSTASTDTQYF
TGTGCCAGCAGCCTACCCTCGACAGCTAGCACAGATACGCAGTATTTT
>TRBD2|TRBV7-9|TRBJ2-6|many
CASSHPGGAAGANVLTF
TGTGCCAGCAGCCACCCCGGGGGGGCTGCTGGGGCCAACGTCCTGACTTTC